This TCR beta chain was retrieved from a study of blood T cell repertoires in COVID-19. Method: immunoSEQ multiplex PCR; TCRdb's copy keeps in-frame clones and lacks some. Seen here are 45,000 to 65,000 clones, approximately 80% observed once, and the top ten hold about 39%. The sample was peripheral blood. The sequence was obtained from a man aged 65-85 years with active or convalescent COVID-19.

CDR3 amino acids: CASSPRGGPSTEAFF. In DNA form, the CDR3 reads TGTGCCAGCAGTCCGAGGGGGGGTCCGAGCACTGAAGCTTTCTTT. The chain combines TRBV2 with TRBJ1-1, with D possibly TRBD1 on 6 matching bases. This CDR3 is 15 amino acids long. Germline V gene sequence: CDR1 SNHLY, CDR2 FYNNEI. V lost 5 bases and J lost 4, with 17 bases in between.